This TCR beta chain was sequenced during a study of CD8+ T cells in alopecia areata. Study-wide results and limits: Possibly as an HLA-related effect, TCR sharing across patients appeared less clear than in mice.

A note on this clone: Its antigen is still unknown.

The CDR3 sequence is 17 residues long. Germline CDR1 SGHTA, CDR2 FQGNSA. V shed 6 bases and J shed 2 bases, with 17 bases lying between them. Once RNA had been extracted, it was reverse transcribed into cDNA to act as the sequencing template. Measured with immunoSEQ multiplex PCR; TCRdb has only the in-frame clones, and not every one. The sample holds about 220,000 clones; about 50% are singletons and the top ten take roughly 1.4%. Treatment specified: oral pan-JAK inhibitor, 5-10 mg twice daily. The input for sequencing was CD4+ T cells sorted from blood, taken at week 4, from a patient treated with tofacitinib. This sequence joins TRBV7-2 and TRBJ2-6; TRBD1 might be the D (6 bases). The sequence came from a human donor with alopecia areata. This CDR3 is CASRKDRFITGANVLTF. CDR3 DNA sequence: TGTGCCAGCAGGAAGGACAGATTTATCACTGGGGCCAACGTCCTGACTTTC. Variable domain in full (rest from reference TRBV7-2 and TRBJ2-6): GAGVSQSPSNKVTEKGKDVELRCDPISGHTALYWYRQSLGQGLEFLIYFQGNSAPDKSGLPSDRFSAERTGGSVSTLTIQRTQQEDSAVYLCASRKDRFITGANVLTFGAGSRLTVL.